A single sample is the source of the 30 T cell receptor beta chains below, sequenced in a study of molecular identifiers for immune sequencing clone quantification. MiXCR was run by TCRdb on the PCR reads, yielding one entry per CDR3 protein. The table records over 600,000 distinct CDR3 sequences, roughly 21% of them present only once. The specimen sequenced was naive CD8+ T cells from blood, with Jurkat cell RNA spiked in. Subset specified: FACS-sorted CD8+CD4-CCR7+CD45RA+ naive T cells. All receptors derive from a human donor in good health. Some libraries in this study had Jurkat cell RNA spiked in.

This clonotype was observed at least ten times. This chain links TRBV4-1 with TRBJ2-1; 9 bases are a match to TRBD1. Unmatched junction bases numbered 6, after V lost 0 bases and J lost 15 bases. Per germline, CDR1 MGHRA and CDR2 YSYEKL. The CDR3 extends over 13 amino acids. CDR3: CASSQDLGDRVFF. The CDR3 region has the DNA TGCGCCAGCAGCCAAGATCTAGGGGACAGGGTGTTCTTC.

Regarding this clonotype: At one of its ends the junction is not consistent with the germline gene, which may arise from a read error. The rearrangement uses TRBV20-1 and TRBJ2-7; 10 bases line up with TRBD2. The CDR3 contains 14 residues. The V gene's germline CDR1 is DFQATT and CDR2 SNEGSKA (reference sequence). CDR3 region: CSARELAGVYEQCF. CDR3 bases: TGCAGTGCTAGAGAGCTAGCGGGAGTTTACGAGCAGTGCTTC.

In regard to this clonotype: This clone may be a read error of a much larger clone one base away. The chain links TRBV6-5 to TRBJ2-1, with 7 positions matching TRBD1. The CDR3 is 14 amino acids. Germline CDR1 MNHEY, CDR2 SVGAGI. CDR3 sequence: CAGSYATTGSEQFF. CDR3 DNA sequence: TGTGCCGGCAGTTACGCAACGACAGGGTCTGAGCAGTTCTTC.

There are a few counts of this clonotype. This sequence joins TRBV20-1 and TRBJ1-2; 7 bases line up with TRBD1. Trimming took 0 bases from V and 4 from J; bases not matched to a gene: 2. Germline V CDR1 and CDR2: DFQATT, SNEGSKA (reference sequence). The CDR3 consists of 13 residues. CDR3 loop: CSARDPGGYGYTF. The CDR3 DNA follows: TGCAGTGCTAGAGATCCAGGGGGCTATGGCTACACCTTC.

About this clonotype: A read error is possible here, since a much larger clone lies one base away. Given the absence of the conserved phenylalanine or tryptophan at the CDR3 end, a read error is likely. V and J are TRBV13 and TRBJ2-7; 9 bases align to TRBD2. The V gene end was trimmed by 4 bases and the J gene end by 2 bases; junction bases not matched to a gene: 6. Germline V CDR1 and CDR2: PRHDT, FYEKMQ (reference sequence). This CDR3 has 15 amino acids. The CDR3 sequence: CASSSTLAGAYEQYS. CDR3 nucleotide sequence: TGTGCCAGCAGCTCCACCTTAGCGGGGGCCTACGAGCAGTACTCC.

About this clonotype: This may be a read error: a much more frequent sequence differs by one nucleotide. The rearrangement links TRBV12-3 or TRBV12-4 to TRBJ2-7; D is perhaps TRBD1 (5 bases). This CDR3 spans 15 amino acids. Trimming shortened V by 8 bases and J by 0 bases, and 17 bases separated the two germline ends. CDR3 DNA: TGTGCCAGCGGTCCAAGCCAGGGATACTCCTACGAGCAGTACTTC. Its protein product is CASGPSQGYSYEQYF.

At least ten counts were recorded for this clonotype. The chain joins TRBV7-2 to TRBJ2-1; a weak D match, TRBD1 (6 bases). The germline gives CDR1 SGHTA, CDR2 FQGNSA. The ends were cut back, 6 bases at V and 0 bases at J, with 12 bases in the middle. CDR3 size: 15 residues. The CDR3 region is CASSHDRSSYNEQFF. DNA for the CDR3: TGTGCCAGCAGTCACGACAGGAGCTCCTACAATGAGCAGTTCTTC.

Ten or more counts support this clonotype. The chain combines TRBV12-5 with TRBJ2-3; D tentatively fits TRBD1 or TRBD2 (5 bases each). CDR3 length: 15 residues. V was trimmed by 7 bases and J by 2 bases, leaving 16 bases between them. Germline assignment: CDR1 LGHNT and CDR2 FRNRAP. The CDR3: CASAYGTIDTDTQYF. The DNA for the CDR3 is TGTGCTAGTGCCTACGGGACGATTGACACAGATACGCAGTATTTT.

In its sample, this clonotype was seen many times. The V gene is TRBV3-1, the J gene TRBJ2-3; 13 positions match TRBD2. The germline gives CDR1 LGHDT, CDR2 YNNKEL (reference sequence). The CDR3 length is 17 residues. The V and J ends lost 4 bases and 4 bases, in that order; junction bases with no gene match: 8. This CDR3 is CASSLGTSGISPDTQYF. The DNA for the CDR3 is TGTGCCAGCAGCCTGGGGACTAGCGGGATATCCCCAGATACGCAGTATTTT.

This clonotype was detected many times. The chain links TRBV5-4 to TRBJ2-5; D is undetermined. Trimming left V 5 bases short and J 5 bases short, with 19 bases between. Germline V gene sequence: CDR1 SGHNT, CDR2 YYREEE (reference sequence). The length of the CDR3 is 15 residues. The CDR3 nucleotides are TGTGCCAGCAGAGGTGGAGATTCGGGCATGGAGACCCAGTACTTC. Translation: CASRGGDSGMETQYF.

This clonotype was seen many times. The chain joins TRBV5-5 to TRBJ1-1; D is undetermined. The CDR3 contains 15 residues. In germline, CDR1 is SGHKS, CDR2 YYEKEE (reference sequence). V lost 2 bases, J lost 1 base, and 12 bases lay in between. CDR3 protein: CASSFVLGENTEAFF. The CDR3 bases are TGTGCCAGCAGCTTCGTATTAGGAGAGAACACTGAAGCTTTCTTT.

This clonotype was seen only a few times. The rearrangement uses TRBV3-1 and TRBJ1-5; no clear D gene. Germline V gene sequence: CDR1 LGHDT, CDR2 YNNKEL (reference sequence). V was pared by 4 bases and J by 5 bases, with 15 bases between. The CDR3 is made up of 15 amino acids. The CDR3 loop is CASSLTGQRDQPQHF. CDR3 DNA sequence: TGTGCCAGCAGCCTTACTGGGCAGAGAGATCAGCCCCAGCATTTT.

The rearrangement links TRBV27 to TRBJ2-7; no reliable D call. V lost 4 bases and J 2 bases, leaving 18 bases between the germline ends. The CDR3 consists of 16 residues. Germline V gene sequence: CDR1 MNHEY, CDR2 SMNVEV (reference sequence). Here the CDR3 reads CASSSRWQLDAYEQYF. The CDR3 coding sequence is TGTGCCAGCAGTTCCAGGTGGCAGCTAGACGCCTACGAGCAGTACTTC.

This clonotype was picked up many times. The chain has TRBV6-2 or TRBV6-3 and TRBJ2-5, with TRBD1 as a possible D gene (5 bases). The V gene lost 2 bases and the J gene lost 6 bases, with 13 bases spanning the gap. Germline values: CDR1 MNHEY, CDR2 SVGEGT. The CDR3 is 14 residues long. Here the CDR3 DNA reads TGTGCCAGCAGTTACGGGGCAGGGCTGAAGACCCAGTACTTC. It encodes CASSYGAGLKTQYF.

This chain joins TRBV6-2 or TRBV6-3 and TRBJ2-3, with D unresolved. The CDR3 covers 11 residues. CDR1 and CDR2 from the germline V gene are MNHEY and SVGEGT. V shed 6 bases and J shed 5 bases, with 6 bases lying between them. CDR3 region: CASRFVDTQYF. CDR3 bases: TGTGCCAGCAGATTCGTAGATACGCAGTATTTT.

About this clonotype itself: A read error may explain this, as a much larger clone is one base away. The rearrangement joins TRBV27 to TRBJ1-4; TRBD1 is a possible D gene (6 bases). The germline V gene encodes CDR1 MNHEY and CDR2 SMNVEV (reference sequence). The CDR3 has 16 amino acids. The CDR3 DNA reads as TGTGCCAGCAGTCTACTTCCAGGGGCCACTAATGAAATACTGTTTTTT. It translates to CASSLLPGATNEILFF.

The chain recombines TRBV19 with TRBJ2-7, with a tentative D call TRBD2 (5 bases). V dropped 3 bases and J dropped 3 bases, with 9 bases sitting between them. Per germline, CDR1 LNHDA and CDR2 SQIVND (reference sequence). The CDR3 consists of 13 residues. CDR3 coding DNA: TGTGCCAGTAGTATGGCCGGGAACTACGAGCAGTACTTC. Amino acid sequence: CASSMAGNYEQYF.

This clonotype was seen ten or more times. V usage is TRBV7-9 and J usage is TRBJ2-3; D not certain. CDR1 and CDR2 (germline): SEHNR, FQNEAQ (reference sequence). The CDR3 has 15 amino acids. V lost 4 bases to trimming and J lost 6 bases, with 17 bases between them. The CDR3 nucleotides read TGTGCCAGCAGCTCCACAAGACCCGATCCGGATACGCAGTATTTT. The encoded protein is CASSSTRPDPDTQYF.

This clonotype came up a few times. V is TRBV11-2 and J is TRBJ1-1; D is possibly TRBD1 (5 bases). Per germline, CDR1 SGHAT and CDR2 FQNNGV. The CDR3 is 13 amino acids. V was clipped by 4 bases and J by 6 bases, with 12 bases between them. The CDR3 region is CASSSGRAAEAFF. CDR3 DNA: TGTGCCAGCAGCTCAGGGAGGGCCGCTGAAGCTTTCTTT.

This clonotype was recorded many times. This chain links TRBV7-9 with TRBJ2-2; TRBD2 agrees at 8 bases. CDR3 size: 16 residues. V dropped 2 bases and J dropped 0; count of bases not matched to a gene: 2. CDR1 and CDR2 from the germline V gene are SEHNR and FQNEAQ (reference sequence). The CDR3 nucleotides are TGTGCCAGCAGCTTATCGACTAGCGCGAACACCGGGGAGCTGTTTTTT. It translates to CASSLSTSANTGELFF.

In regard to this clonotype: This may be a read error, as it is one base from a much larger clone. The chain uses TRBV12-5 and TRBJ2-5, with D perhaps TRBD1 or TRBD2 (5 bases each). CDR3 length: 14 amino acids. CDR1 is LGHNT and CDR2 is FRNRAP in the germline V gene. The CDR3 DNA is TGTGCTAGTGGTTTGGGGGACCCCCAAGAGGCCCAGTACTTC. Its protein product is CASGLGDPQEAQYF.

This chain uses TRBV4-1 with TRBJ2-7; D is uncertain. Trimming stripped 4 bases from V and 0 bases from J, with 10 bases between. The CDR3 length is 14 residues. Looked up from germline, CDR1 is MGHRA and CDR2 is YSYEKL. CDR3 in DNA: TGCGCCAGCAGCCCCCCGACCAGCTCCTACGAGCAGTACTTC. It codes for CASSPPTSSYEQYF.

This clonotype was detected many times. The chain recombines TRBV29-1 with TRBJ2-7; TRBD2 matches at 7 bases. J lost 4 bases, V lost 7 bases, and 10 bases had no gene match. Germline V lookup: CDR1 SQVTM, CDR2 ANQGSEA. This CDR3 is 13 amino acids long. CDR3 protein: CSGSGGSRYEQYF. The CDR3 nucleotides read TGCAGCGGGTCTGGCGGGAGTCGGTACGAGCAGTACTTC.

This clonotype has a handful of counts. The chain carries TRBV13 and TRBJ2-1; 12 bases align to TRBD2. Germline lookup yields CDR1 PRHDT and CDR2 FYEKMQ (reference sequence). Trimming took 4 bases from V and 8 from J; bases not matched to a gene: 9. This CDR3 is 16 amino acids long. This chain's CDR3 is CASSSPSGREGYEQFF. CDR3 bases: TGTGCCAGCAGCTCCCCTAGCGGGAGGGAAGGCTATGAGCAGTTCTTC. Full variable domain (missing parts from reference TRBV13 and TRBJ2-1): AAGVIQSPRHLIKEKRETATLKCYPIPRHDTVYWYQQGPGQDPQFLISFYEKMQSDKGSIPDRFSAQQFSDYHSELNMSSLELGDSALYFCASSSPSGREGYEQFFGPGTRLTVL.

This clonotype was recorded once. This sequence may be a read error, since a much larger clone differs from it by one base. The chain carries TRBV6-5 and TRBJ2-7; 9 bases match TRBD1. Germline CDR1 is MNHEY and CDR2 is SVGAGI. The ends lost 5 bases at V and 3 bases at J; junction bases unmatched: 5. This CDR3 region has 14 residues. CDR3 DNA: TGTGCCAGCAGTATCTGGGACAGGGTCTACGAGCAGTACTTC. Its protein is CASSIWDRVYEQYF.

Concerning this clonotype itself: The final CDR3 position lacks the conserved phenylalanine or tryptophan, pointing to a likely read error. This sequence joins TRBV7-9 and TRBJ2-7; unclear D gene. There are 14 residues in the CDR3. Trimming took 5 bases from V and 0 from J, leaving 11 bases between them. Germline CDR1 is SEHNR and CDR2 is FQNEAQ (reference sequence). The CDR3 coding sequence is TGTGCCAGCAGCCCGACTGGAGTCTCCTACGAGCAGTACCTC. Amino acid sequence: CASSPTGVSYEQYL.

This clonotype was seen at least ten times. This sequence joins TRBV20-1 and TRBJ1-5; 8 bases fit TRBD1. The V and J ends lost 5 bases and 4 bases, in that order; junction bases with no gene match: 10. CDR1 is DFQATT, CDR2 SNEGSKA, per germline (reference sequence). This CDR3 comprises 15 residues. CDR3 coding DNA: TGCAGTGCTGGAACCGGACAGGGCTGGAATCAGCCCCAGCATTTT. This translates into CSAGTGQGWNQPQHF.

At least ten counts were recorded for this clonotype. The chain uses TRBV20-1 and TRBJ2-3, with a tentative D call TRBD2 (5 bases). Trimming pared 0 bases from V and 0 bases from J, leaving 10 bases between. CDR3 length: 15 amino acids. In germline, CDR1 is DFQATT, CDR2 SNEGSKA (reference sequence). CDR3 DNA: TGCAGTGCTAGAGATCGACTATCGAGCACAGATACGCAGTATTTT. This codes for CSARDRLSSTDTQYF.

To note about this clonotype: Since a much larger clone is just one base distant, this may be a read error. The chain couples TRBV4-3 to TRBJ2-6, with D hard to call. This CDR3 spans 14 amino acids. Germline V lookup: CDR1 LGHNA, CDR2 YSLEER. V shed 3 bases and J shed 4 bases, with 7 bases lying between them. CDR3 residues: CASSHLPGANVLTF. In nucleotides, the CDR3 is TGCGCCAGCAGCCACCTACCAGGGGCCAACGTCCTGACTTTC.

This clonotype was seen at least ten times. The chain joins TRBV20-1 to TRBJ2-3, with unresolved D. V lost 6 bases, J lost 2 bases, and 3 bases lay in between. The CDR3 spans 10 residues. In germline, CDR1 is DFQATT, CDR2 SNEGSKA (reference sequence). The CDR3 region has the DNA TGCAGTGCCGCCACAGATACGCAGTATTTT. This gives the protein CSAATDTQYF.